This TCR beta chain was identified in a study of T cell repertoires in cytomegalovirus infection. Study at large: Recently identified HLA-C-restricted CMV epitopes were used, and well-studied HLA-B-restricted CMV epitopes were used as well. Study outcomes and limitations: Using cumulative public TCR beta family frequency, the authors identified those who carried CMV together with the relevant HLA.

This clonotype was seen repeatedly, ten times or more. Antigen unknown. This CDR3 is built from 15 residues. The germline gives CDR1 SGHTA, CDR2 FQGNSA. The V end was cut by 3 bases, the J end by 0 bases, with 6 bases between. TCRdb called the reads again in MiXCR, with one record for every CDR3 protein. The table shows approximately 1,000,000 distinct CDR3 sequences, with roughly 31% occurring only once. The chain uses TRBV7-2 and TRBJ2-6; D gene ambiguous. This specimen was cultured CD8+ T cells from PBMCs, taken from culture after CMV antigen stimulation. This clonotype was obtained from a human donor in good health (CMV status not recorded). Some clones in this sample may be carry-over from other donors' samples. The CDR3 is CASSFDGSGANVLTF. CDR3 DNA sequence: TGTGCCAGCAGCTTTGACGGCTCTGGGGCCAACGTCCTGACTTTC.